The 29 T cell receptor beta chains in this list originate from one sample, sequenced in a study of blood T cell repertoires in COVID-19. Profiled with immunoSEQ multiplex PCR; TCRdb holds only in-frame clones, not every one. The profile shows roughly 250,000 clones, approximately 84% of them singletons. The source material was PBMCs or T cells enriched from blood (not recorded which). These receptors all come from a woman aged 40 to 50 with acute COVID-19.

The genes are TRBV12-5 and TRBJ2-3; 9 nucleotides match TRBD2. Germline trimming cut 5 bases from V and 0 bases from J; bases unmatched to any gene: 0. The length of the CDR3 is 14 residues. Germline-derived CDR1 and CDR2 are LGHNT and FRNRAP. CDR3 loop: CASGTSGSTDTQYF. The CDR3 DNA sequence: TGTGCTAGTGGTACTAGCGGGAGCACAGATACGCAGTATTTT.

The CDR3 DNA reads TGTGCCAGCAGCTTGGAAGGACAGCAAGGTGAAGCTTTCTTT. As protein: CASSLEGQQGEAFF. V is TRBV5-4 and J is TRBJ1-1; D is possibly TRBD1 (6 bases). Germline V gene lookup returns CDR1 SGHNT and CDR2 YYREEE (reference sequence). Trimming removed 0 bases at V and 7 bases at J, with 13 bases between. The CDR3 is made up of 14 amino acids.

This clone was observed a few times. The chain joins TRBV27 to TRBJ2-1, with 10 bases that match TRBD2. Germline lookup yields CDR1 MNHEY and CDR2 SMNVEV (reference sequence). The V and J ends lost 7 bases and 11 bases, in that order; junction bases with no gene match: 14. This CDR3 has 15 amino acids. The CDR3 region is CASIQWVAGGPQQFF. The CDR3 DNA reads TGTGCCAGCATCCAATGGGTAGCGGGAGGCCCCCAGCAGTTCTTC.

The chain joins TRBV5-1 to TRBJ2-5; D gene uncertain. CDR3 size: 16 residues. V lost 5 bases and J 4 bases, leaving 21 bases between the germline ends. Germline CDR1 and CDR2: SGHRS and YFSETQ. This CDR3 reads CASSYGSSLPGETQYF. CDR3 nucleotides: TGCGCCAGCAGTTATGGTAGTAGCCTTCCCGGAGAGACCCAGTACTTC.

The chain is built from TRBV19 and TRBJ1-2; 10 bases are shared with TRBD1. CDR1 is LNHDA and CDR2 is SQIVND in the germline V gene (reference sequence). The CDR3 spans 17 residues. Germline trimming cut 7 bases from V and 2 bases from J; bases unmatched to any gene: 13. The CDR3 nucleotides read TGTGCCAGTACCAATACCCCCGAGGGACAGGGGAACTATGGCTACACCTTC. Its translation is CASTNTPEGQGNYGYTF.

This sequence joins TRBV5-1 and TRBJ1-2; D perhaps matches TRBD1 (5 bases). CDR1 is SGHRS and CDR2 is YFSETQ in the germline V gene. V was trimmed by 4 bases and J by 5 bases, leaving 18 bases between them. The length of the CDR3 is 15 residues. Here the CDR3 reads CASSRGGTNEYGYTF. CDR3 sequence (DNA): TGCGCCAGCAGCCGGGGCGGGACGAACGAATATGGCTACACCTTC.

The chain joins TRBV5-5 to TRBJ2-2, with 8 bases lining up with TRBD1. The CDR3 has 16 residues. V gave up 4 bases and J gave up 1 base; unmatched junction bases: 6. CDR1 and CDR2 (germline): SGHKS, YYEKEE (reference sequence). CDR3 bases: TGTGCCAGCAGCCCGGACAGGGCCCTGAACACCGGGGAGCTGTTTTTT. Translating it yields CASSPDRALNTGELFF. Looking up the rest from reference TRBV5-5 and TRBJ2-2 gives the full variable domain: DAGVTQSPTHLIKTRGQQVTLRCSPISGHKSVSWYQQVLGQGPQFIFQYYEKEERGRGNFPDRFSARQFPNYSSELNVNALLLGDSALYLCASSPDRALNTGELFFGEGSRLTVL.

The gene calls are TRBV11-2 and TRBJ1-1; D is possibly TRBD1 (6 bases). Germline assignment: CDR1 SGHAT and CDR2 FQNNGV. The CDR3 totals 16 residues. Trimming removed 6 bases at V and 2 bases at J, with 19 bases between. In DNA form, the CDR3 reads TGTGCCAGCAGACCCGGACAGTTCTTATTAAACACTGAAGCTTTCTTT. Its protein is CASRPGQFLLNTEAFF.

The CDR3 region has the DNA TGCGCCAGCAGCTTGGTTGCCGGGACTGGAAACACCATATATTTT. Residues: CASSLVAGTGNTIYF. The rearrangement uses TRBV5-1 and TRBJ1-3; D gene ambiguous. Trimming removed 0 bases at V and 2 bases at J, with 9 bases between. The CDR3 has 15 residues. CDR1 SGHRS and CDR2 YFSETQ come from the germline V gene.

The CDR3, as DNA: TGTGCCAGCAGTGAGCGGGAGGCTCAGTTCTTC. Translated: CASSEREAQFF. The rearrangement joins TRBV6-1 to TRBJ2-1, with TRBD2 identical over 8 bases. Germline-derived CDR1 and CDR2 are MNHNS and SASEGT. This CDR3 region has 11 residues. V lost 3 bases to trimming and J lost 13 bases; unmatched junction nucleotides: 2.

This rearrangement joins TRBV25-1 to TRBJ2-3, with TRBD2 matching over 14 bases. This CDR3 has 18 amino acids. Germline assignment: CDR1 MGHDK and CDR2 SYGVNS. V shed 6 bases and J 4 bases; nucleotides not matched to a gene: 12. This chain's CDR3 is CASSRAGLAGAGADTQYF. The CDR3 coding sequence is TGTGCCAGCAGCCGTGCGGGACTAGCGGGAGCTGGGGCAGATACGCAGTATTTT.

This sequence joins TRBV5-6 and TRBJ2-3; D unresolved. The CDR3 is made up of 13 amino acids. Germline lookup yields CDR1 SGHDT and CDR2 YYEEEE. V shed 3 bases and J shed 4 bases, with 9 bases lying between them. The CDR3 nucleotides read TGTGCCAGCAGCTCGGATCGGGCAGATACGCAGTATTTT. Protein: CASSSDRADTQYF.

The chain employs TRBV6-5 and TRBJ2-3; 7 positions agree with TRBD1. There are 15 residues in the CDR3. In germline, CDR1 is MNHEY, CDR2 SVGAGI. V lost 4 bases, J lost 3 bases, and 7 bases stayed unmatched. The CDR3 nucleotides read TGTGCCAGCAGTTCCAAACAGGACAGGACAGATACGCAGTATTTT. Translating it yields CASSSKQDRTDTQYF.

The chain uses TRBV7-2 and TRBJ2-1; 15 bases are shared with TRBD2. The germline CDR1 and CDR2 sequences are SGHTA and FQGNSA. The CDR3 has 15 amino acids. J was trimmed by 10 bases and V by 4 bases; bases with no gene match: 5. The CDR3 DNA reads as TGTGCCAGCAGCTCGGGACTAGCGGGAGGAGAGGAGCAGTTCTTC. Protein product: CASSSGLAGGEEQFF.

The chain employs TRBV5-6 and TRBJ2-1; the match to TRBD2 covers 12 bases. The J segment lost 7 bases and the V segment lost 4 bases, leaving 9 bases of the junction unmatched. The CDR3 sequence is 16 residues long. The germline V gene encodes CDR1 SGHDT and CDR2 YYEEEE. The CDR3 spells CASSNRLAGVINEQFF. The CDR3 coding sequence is TGTGCCAGCAGCAATAGACTAGCGGGAGTTATAAATGAGCAGTTCTTC.

The chain joins TRBV18 to TRBJ1-5, with D possibly matching TRBD1 (6 bases). CDR1 KGHSH and CDR2 LQKENI come from the germline V gene. The CDR3 contains 16 residues. The V end lost 2 bases, the J end lost 3 bases, and 14 bases lay between the germline ends. The CDR3 is CASSPRDTGFNQPQHF. For the CDR3, the DNA is TGTGCCAGCTCACCAAGGGACACCGGTTTCAATCAGCCCCAGCATTTT. The full variable domain, with the rest looked up from reference TRBV18 and TRBJ1-5, is NAGVMQNPRHLVRRRGQEARLRCSPMKGHSHVYWYRQLPEEGLKFMVYLQKENIIDESGMPKERFSAEFPKEGPSILRIQQVVRGDSAAYFCASSPRDTGFNQPQHFGDGTRLSIL.

This CDR3 is CASSLRWDRAEQPQHF. DNA of the CDR3: TGTGCCAGTAGTCTTCGGTGGGACAGGGCTGAACAGCCCCAGCATTTT. V is TRBV19 and J is TRBJ1-5; TRBD1 matches at 9 bases. Germline V CDR1 and CDR2: LNHDA, SQIVND (reference sequence). CDR3 length: 16 amino acids. Losses at the gene ends were 5 bases for V and 7 bases for J; bases not matched to a gene: 12.

The gene calls are TRBV24-1 and TRBJ2-7; D is perhaps TRBD2 (6 bases). This CDR3 is 15 amino acids long. Trimming took off 0 bases at V and 5 bases at J, with 13 bases between the two ends. CDR1 is KGHDR, CDR2 SFDVKD, per germline. This chain's CDR3 is CATSDLTSGDHEQYF. CDR3 nucleotide sequence: TGTGCCACCAGTGATTTGACGTCGGGAGACCACGAGCAGTACTTC.

The chain has TRBV7-2 and TRBJ2-7; D not resolved. Germline assignment: CDR1 SGHTA and CDR2 FQGNSA. The CDR3 length is 14 residues. V was cut by 5 bases and J by 3 bases, with 14 bases left in between. The CDR3 spells CASSPAPRYYEQYF. The CDR3, as DNA: TGTGCCAGCAGCCCCGCCCCACGGTACTACGAGCAGTACTTC. The full variable domain, in which reference TRBV7-2 and TRBJ2-7 provide the parts outside the CDR3, is GAGVSQSPSNKVTEKGKDVELRCDPISGHTALYWYRQSLGQGLEFLIYFQGNSAPDKSGLPSDRFSAERTGGSVSTLTIQRTQQEDSAVYLCASSPAPRYYEQYFGPGTRLTVT.

The V and J genes are TRBV19 and TRBJ1-1; tentatively, D is TRBD1 (5 bases). CDR3 length: 15 residues. Trimming removed 5 bases from V and 0 bases from J, with 13 bases in between. Looked up from germline, CDR1 is LNHDA and CDR2 is SQIVND (reference sequence). CDR3 in amino acids: CASSRAGRMNTEAFF. In DNA, the CDR3 is TGTGCCAGTAGTCGGGCGGGGCGTATGAACACTGAAGCTTTCTTT. The full variable domain, its missing parts supplied by reference TRBV19 and TRBJ1-1, is DGGITQSPKYLFRKEGQNVTLSCEQNLNHDAMYWYRQDPGQGLRLIYYSQIVNDFQKGDIAEGYSVSREKKESFPLTVTSAQKNPTAFYLCASSRAGRMNTEAFFGQGTRLTVV.

The CDR3: CASSLFGTGGFGYTF. DNA for the CDR3: TGTGCCAGCAGCTTGTTCGGGACAGGGGGGTTTGGCTACACCTTC. The gene calls are TRBV5-4 and TRBJ1-2; 11 positions agree with TRBD1. The V and J ends lost 1 base and 7 bases, in that order; junction bases with no gene match: 6. Germline CDR1 is SGHNT and CDR2 is YYREEE (reference sequence). The CDR3 sequence is 15 residues long.

This clone was picked up a small number of times. As DNA, the CDR3 is TGTGCCAGCAGTGAGGGAGGCCCCGAAGCTTTCTTT. Its translation is CASSEGGPEAFF. This chain joins TRBV25-1 and TRBJ1-1, with D hard to call. Germline V gene sequence: CDR1 MGHDK, CDR2 SYGVNS. This CDR3 has 12 residues. Trimming removed 3 bases from V and 8 bases from J, with 10 bases in between.

This clone was detected only a few times. The chain carries TRBV29-1 and TRBJ2-2, with TRBD2 matching 13 bases. Germline CDR1 reads SQVTM; CDR2 reads ANQGSEA. This CDR3 has 14 amino acids. V shed 4 bases, J shed 9 bases, and the junction held 5 bases outside the gene matches. The CDR3 DNA reads TGCAGCGTTGTACTAGCGGGAGGGCTCAGGGAGCTGTTTTTT. Encoded protein: CSVVLAGGLRELFF.

This chain links TRBV2 with TRBJ2-1, with 9 positions matching TRBD1. Germline trimming cut 2 bases from V and 10 bases from J; bases unmatched to any gene: 9. Germline-derived CDR1 and CDR2 are SNHLY and FYNNEI. CDR3 length equals 15 residues. The CDR3 bases are TGTGCCAGCAGTGAACAGGCGGGACAGGGCGGCGAGCAGTTCTTC. As protein: CASSEQAGQGGEQFF. The variable domain in full, with the rest retrieved from reference TRBV2 and TRBJ2-1, is EPEVTQTPSHQVTQMGQEVILRCVPISNHLYFYWYRQILGQKVEFLVSFYNNEISEKSEIFDDQFSVERPDGSNFTLKIRSTKLEDSAMYFCASSEQAGQGGEQFFGPGTRLTVL.

This chain links TRBV7-3 with TRBJ1-1, with TRBD1 matching 7 bases. Unmatched junction bases numbered 0, after V lost 1 base and J lost 4 bases. This CDR3 has 13 residues. Germline assignment: CDR1 SGHTA and CDR2 FQGTGA. CDR3 sequence: CASSLRQGTEAFF. The CDR3 coding sequence is TGTGCCAGCAGCTTAAGACAGGGCACTGAAGCTTTCTTT.

The chain links TRBV18 to TRBJ1-5, with D tentatively TRBD1 (5 bases). Trimming took 3 bases from V and 6 from J, leaving 15 bases between them. There are 15 residues in the CDR3. The germline CDR1 and CDR2 sequences are KGHSH and LQKENI. The CDR3 DNA follows: TGTGCCAGCTCACCGCTCGGAGGGGAGGGTCAGCCCCAGCATTTT. It specifies CASSPLGGEGQPQHF.

CDR3 bases: TGTGCCAGCAGCTCATTCGGGGGAACCGGGGAGCTGTTTTTT. Encoded protein: CASSSFGGTGELFF. The rearrangement joins TRBV7-3 to TRBJ2-2, with D tentatively TRBD2 (6 bases). The V end was cut by 4 bases, the J end by 5 bases, with 11 bases between. Germline lookup yields CDR1 SGHTA and CDR2 FQGTGA. The CDR3 covers 14 residues.

The chain recombines TRBV5-1 with TRBJ1-1; 10 bases are shared with TRBD1. Unmatched junction bases numbered 8, after V lost 4 bases and J lost 5 bases. CDR3 length: 15 amino acids. Germline V CDR1 and CDR2: SGHRS, YFSETQ. The CDR3 DNA sequence: TGCGCCAGCAGCCTTAGGACAGGGGGGACGACTGAAGCTTTCTTT. It is translated as CASSLRTGGTTEAFF.

V gene TRBV7-2 combines with J gene TRBJ2-7; a weak D match, TRBD2 (6 bases). V lost 5 bases and J 0 bases, leaving 17 bases between the germline ends. This CDR3 contains 16 residues. Germline V gene lookup returns CDR1 SGHTA and CDR2 FQGNSA. CDR3 sequence: CASSPDLTSSSYEQYF. Here the CDR3 DNA reads TGTGCCAGCAGCCCCGACCTGACTAGTTCCTCCTACGAGCAGTACTTC.